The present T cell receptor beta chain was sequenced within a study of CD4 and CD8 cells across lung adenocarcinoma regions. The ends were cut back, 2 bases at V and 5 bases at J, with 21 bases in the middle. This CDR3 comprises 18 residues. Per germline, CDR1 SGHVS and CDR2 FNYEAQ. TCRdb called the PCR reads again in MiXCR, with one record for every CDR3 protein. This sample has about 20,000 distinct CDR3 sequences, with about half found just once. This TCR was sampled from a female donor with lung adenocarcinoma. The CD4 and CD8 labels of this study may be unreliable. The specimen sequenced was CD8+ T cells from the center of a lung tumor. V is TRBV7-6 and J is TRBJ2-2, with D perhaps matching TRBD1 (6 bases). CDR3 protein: CASSLRGSGLSGTGELFF. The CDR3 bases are TGTGCCAGCAGCTTAAGGGGGAGCGGTCTCTCGGGAACCGGGGAGCTGTTTTTT.